This T cell receptor (beta chain) emerged from a study of T cells in Graves' hyperthyroidism and ophthalmopathy. This clonotype was detected many times. Its cognate antigen is unknown. The CDR3 totals 16 residues. CDR1 and CDR2 from the germline V gene are KGHSH and LQKENI. The V gene end was trimmed by 1 base and the J gene end by 5 bases; junction bases not matched to a gene: 6. The study excluded patients with uncontrolled infection, other autoimmune disease, pregnancy or lactation. From RNA transcripts, TCR beta CDR3 regions were amplified. First-round RT-PCR with HTBI primers amplified the TCR CDR3 region. TCRdb analysed the multiplex PCR reads with MiXCR anew, one entry per CDR3 protein. The sample has roughly 640,000 distinct CDR3 sequences, roughly 15% seen once; the top ten hold 2.5% to 4%. Study results and caveats: The model's output predicted ophthalmopathy at a median of 6.5 months prior to onset.

The sequenced material came from blood. The receptor was isolated from a woman aged 35 to 49 with Graves' ophthalmopathy. This chain connects TRBV18 to TRBJ2-1; TRBD2 matches at 9 bases. The CDR3 here is CASSPLALAGNNEQFF. CDR3 nucleotides: TGTGCCAGCTCACCACTGGCTCTAGCGGGGAACAATGAGCAGTTCTTC.